These 29 T cell receptor beta chains came from one sample sequenced in a study of Graves' ophthalmopathy and Graves' hyperthyroidism. RNA served as the template for amplifying TCR beta CDR3 regions. The library came from an HTBI-primed first-round RT-PCR and a second-round multiplex PCR. TCRdb reprocessed the multiplex PCR reads with MiXCR, giving one entry per CDR3 protein. This sample yields 150,000 to 200,000 distinct CDR3 sequences, of which about 40% are seen a single time; about 5.8% belongs to the top ten. Sequenced material: peripheral blood. Receptors were obtained from a woman in her forties with Graves' ophthalmopathy.

V and J are TRBV7-2 and TRBJ1-1; D is perhaps TRBD1 (6 bases). The CDR3 runs 15 residues. Germline CDR1 reads SGHTA; CDR2 reads FQGNSA. V gave up 2 bases and J gave up 4 bases, with 14 bases separating them. The chain's CDR3 is CASSLRFGGGTEAFF. The CDR3 nucleotides are TGTGCCAGCAGCTTAAGGTTTGGAGGGGGCACTGAAGCTTTCTTT.

The sample holds many counts of this clonotype. The gene calls are TRBV7-2 and TRBJ2-5, with a tentative D call TRBD1 (5 bases). V was shortened by 3 bases and J by 1 base, with 15 bases between the two germline ends. CDR1 SGHTA and CDR2 FQGNSA come from the germline V gene. The CDR3 loop spans 16 amino acids. CDR3 coding DNA: TGTGCCAGCAGCTTGGCCCACCGACAGAGCCAAGAGACCCAGTACTTC. The encoded protein is CASSLAHRQSQETQYF.

This chain joins TRBV12-3 or TRBV12-4 and TRBJ1-1; D unresolved. V lost 6 bases, J lost 1 base, and 15 bases lay in between. The CDR3 is 15 amino acids. DNA of the CDR3: TGTGCCAGCAGCATACTCGGACGGCAGAACACTGAAGCTTTCTTT. Its translation: CASSILGRQNTEAFF.

The sample holds many counts of this clonotype. The genes are TRBV5-1 and TRBJ2-2; D gene ambiguous. Germline V gene sequence: CDR1 SGHRS, CDR2 YFSETQ. This CDR3 comprises 17 residues. With 3 bases removed from V and 0 bases from J, the gap between germline ends came to 15 bases. CDR3 in amino acids: CASSWAGINTNTGELFF. The CDR3 nucleotides read TGCGCCAGCAGCTGGGCTGGGATTAATACGAACACCGGGGAGCTGTTTTTT.

The chain carries TRBV6-2 or TRBV6-3 and TRBJ2-7, with D tentatively TRBD2 (5 bases). Trimming took off 7 bases at V and 4 bases at J, with 17 bases between the two ends. Germline V lookup: CDR1 MNHEY, CDR2 SVGEGT. CDR3 length: 14 residues. The CDR3, as DNA: TGTGCCAGCAACTCCCCCGGACTGACTTACGAGCAGTACTTC. As protein: CASNSPGLTYEQYF.

The rearrangement uses TRBV6-1 and TRBJ1-2, with D unresolved. The germline V gene has CDR1 MNHNS and CDR2 SASEGT. The CDR3 contains 15 residues. Trimming removed 0 bases at V and 6 bases at J, with 14 bases between. DNA of the CDR3: TGTGCCAGCAGTGAAGCGGGCAGGCTGGGCAATGGCTACACCTTC. It specifies CASSEAGRLGNGYTF.

This clonotype appeared many times. V gene TRBV7-9 combines with J gene TRBJ1-1; a weak D match, TRBD1 (6 bases). The length of the CDR3 is 12 residues. Trimming took 0 bases from V and 12 from J, leaving 11 bases between them. CDR1 and CDR2 (germline): SEHNR, FQNEAQ (reference sequence). The DNA of the CDR3 is TGTGCCAGCAGCTTAGCGAGGGGGGGGCCTTTCTTT. Its translation: CASSLARGGPFF. Looking up the rest from reference TRBV7-9 and TRBJ1-1 gives the full variable domain: DTGVSQNPRHKITKRGQNVTFRCDPISEHNRLYWYRQTLGQGPEFLTYFQNEAQLEKSRLLSDRFSAERPKGSFSTLEIQRTEQGDSAMYLCASSLARGGPFFGQGTRLTVV.

This clonotype was detected ten times or more. The gene calls are TRBV7-9 and TRBJ2-7; tentative D call: TRBD1 (5 bases). In germline, CDR1 is SEHNR, CDR2 FQNEAQ (reference sequence). This CDR3 comprises 14 residues. Trimming removed 5 bases from V and 3 bases from J, with 14 bases in between. CDR3 in DNA: TGTGCCAGCAGCAAGCCCAGGGTCGGCTACGAGCAGTACTTC. Protein product: CASSKPRVGYEQYF.

The chain has TRBV6-2 or TRBV6-3 and TRBJ1-2, with D perhaps TRBD1 (5 bases). Germline CDR1 reads MNHEY; CDR2 reads SVGEGT. The CDR3 loop spans 14 amino acids. The V gene lost 6 bases and the J gene lost 2 bases, with 13 bases spanning the gap. DNA for the CDR3: TGTGCCAGCAGCGTCCGGGGGATCAACTATGGCTACACCTTC. Amino acids: CASSVRGINYGYTF.

By sample share, this clonotype is medium-sized (0.01 to 0.1%). The chain couples TRBV7-2 to TRBJ2-7, with D hard to call. This CDR3 is 14 amino acids long. Between the trimmed V and J ends, which lost 0 bases and 0 bases, there was a span of 6 bases. CDR1 is SGHTA, CDR2 FQGNSA, per germline. This CDR3 reads CASSLAGRSYEQYF. CDR3 bases: TGTGCCAGCAGCTTAGCGGGCCGCTCCTACGAGCAGTACTTC.

The chain joins TRBV27 to TRBJ2-4, with D unresolved. The V gene's germline CDR1 is MNHEY and CDR2 SMNVEV (reference sequence). The CDR3 spans 15 residues. V was pared by 2 bases and J by 6 bases, with 14 bases between. The CDR3 spells CASSLVGELRNIQYF. CDR3 nucleotides: TGTGCCAGCAGTTTAGTAGGCGAGCTAAGAAACATTCAGTACTTC.

The gene calls are TRBV28 and TRBJ2-7; TRBD1 agrees at 7 bases. Germline loops: CDR1 MDHEN, CDR2 SYDVKM. Trimming took 2 bases from V and 4 from J; bases not matched to a gene: 17. CDR3 length: 18 residues. The CDR3 DNA sequence: TGTGCCAGCAGTTTAGACAGGGAACGGGTCTCGGGAATTTACGAGCAGTACTTC. As protein: CASSLDRERVSGIYEQYF. Supplemented by reference TRBV28 and TRBJ2-7, the full variable domain reads DVKVTQSSRYLVKRTGEKVFLECVQDMDHENMFWYRQDPGLGLRLIYFSYDVKMKEKGDIPEGYSVSREKKERFSLILESASTNQTSMYLCASSLDRERVSGIYEQYFGPGTRLTVT.

This clonotype was found once. The chain is built from TRBV12-3 or TRBV12-4 and TRBJ2-2, with D possibly being TRBD1 (5 bases). The CDR3 runs to 14 residues. V was shortened by 1 base and J by 6 bases, with 9 bases between the two germline ends. CDR3: CASSLGGAAGELFF. The CDR3 region has the DNA TGTGCCAGCAGTTTAGGGGGCGCAGCCGGGGAGCTGTTTTTT.

J is TRBJ1-1 and V is TRBV27; D not certain. The V and J ends lost 0 bases and 11 bases respectively, with 16 bases between them. In germline, CDR1 is MNHEY, CDR2 SMNVEV (reference sequence). CDR3 size: 14 residues. The CDR3 here is CASSLSTSVLTAFF. The DNA of the CDR3 is TGTGCCAGCAGTTTATCTACGTCGGTCTTAACGGCTTTCTTT.

This clonotype has ten or more counts. The chain joins TRBV28 to TRBJ1-2; D call uncertain. The germline V and J ends were trimmed by 6 bases and 2 bases, with 16 bases remaining between them. The CDR3 is made up of 15 amino acids. Germline V CDR1 and CDR2: MDHEN, SYDVKM. For the CDR3, the DNA is TGTGCCAGCAGCCGAACGACGGCAACCAACTATGGCTACACCTTC. Its protein product is CASSRTTATNYGYTF.

This sequence joins TRBV6-5 and TRBJ1-5, with unresolved D. Trimming took 0 bases from V and 9 from J, leaving 9 bases between them. Germline CDR1 MNHEY, CDR2 SVGAGI. This CDR3 region has 13 residues. The DNA of the CDR3 is TGTGCCAGCAGTTACTCGACTGGGCGGCCCCAGCATTTT. Protein: CASSYSTGRPQHF.

This clonotype was seen many times. The V and J genes are TRBV7-9 and TRBJ2-7; perhaps TRBD1 as D (6 bases). Trimming took off 5 bases at V and 2 bases at J, with 13 bases between the two ends. The germline gives CDR1 SEHNR, CDR2 FQNEAQ (reference sequence). The CDR3 length is 14 residues. In nucleotides, the CDR3 is TGTGCCAGCAGCCGAGGACAGTCCCCCTACGAGCAGTACTTC. This codes for CASSRGQSPYEQYF.

This clonotype was found many times. In nucleotides, the CDR3 is TGCGCCAGCAGCCTTTCCGGGACGGAGTTATATGGCTACACCTTC. Translation: CASSLSGTELYGYTF. The chain recombines TRBV4-1 with TRBJ1-2; perhaps TRBD1 as D (5 bases). The ends were cut back, 4 bases at V and 5 bases at J, with 17 bases in the middle. The germline V gene encodes CDR1 MGHRA and CDR2 YSYEKL. The CDR3 runs to 15 residues.

V is TRBV11-2 and J is TRBJ2-7; 9 nucleotides match TRBD1. Germline trimming cut 3 bases from V and 6 bases from J; bases unmatched to any gene: 9. Germline V gene sequence: CDR1 SGHAT, CDR2 FQNNGV. The CDR3 runs to 15 residues. The CDR3 loop reads CASSFTGGGRSEQYF. The CDR3 DNA follows: TGTGCCAGCAGCTTTACAGGGGGCGGTCGGAGCGAGCAGTACTTC.

This clonotype was recorded at least ten times. The chain links TRBV15 to TRBJ2-5; D gene unclear. The CDR3 runs to 13 residues. Trimming stripped 0 bases from V and 5 bases from J, with 7 bases between. Germline CDR1 reads LNHNV; CDR2 reads YYDKDF (reference sequence). The CDR3 loop reads CATSRDLRETQYF. Here the CDR3 DNA reads TGTGCCACCAGCAGAGATCTGAGGGAGACCCAGTACTTC.

This clonotype was counted many times. This chain uses TRBV20-1 with TRBJ2-7, with unresolved D. Trimming stripped 0 bases from V and 5 bases from J, with 11 bases between. The CDR3 runs 13 residues. CDR1 and CDR2 from the germline V gene are DFQATT and SNEGSKA (reference sequence). The CDR3 loop is CSARDYRAHEQYF. Written as DNA, the CDR3 is TGCAGTGCTAGAGATTATAGGGCCCACGAGCAGTACTTC.

This clonotype was seen repeatedly, ten times or more. V usage is TRBV5-1 and J usage is TRBJ2-5; 8 nucleotides match TRBD2. This CDR3 comprises 16 residues. V lost 0 bases to trimming and J lost 4 bases; unmatched junction nucleotides: 8. CDR1 is SGHRS and CDR2 is YFSETQ in the germline V gene. The CDR3 reads CASSLDPIAGSETQYF. For the CDR3, the DNA is TGCGCCAGCAGCTTGGACCCTATAGCGGGATCAGAGACCCAGTACTTC.

This clonotype was recorded many times. The J gene is TRBJ1-6, the V gene TRBV12-3 or TRBV12-4; perhaps TRBD1 as D (6 bases). The CDR3 length is 14 residues. V was shortened by 4 bases and J by 5 bases, with 9 bases between the two germline ends. The CDR3 nucleotides read TGTGCCAGCAGTTCGACAGGTGATAATTCACCCCTCCACTTT. It translates to CASSSTGDNSPLHF.

This clonotype was found many times. The gene calls are TRBV6-5 and TRBJ1-2, with D hard to call. Trimming took 0 bases from V and 0 from J, leaving 5 bases between them. The CDR3 is 14 residues long. Germline CDR1 and CDR2: MNHEY and SVGAGI. The CDR3 nucleotides are TGTGCCAGCAGTTACTCCGACACTAACTATGGCTACACCTTC. It encodes CASSYSDTNYGYTF.

This clonotype was seen more than once but under ten times. The rearrangement uses TRBV6-5 and TRBJ2-7; the D is unclear. Germline-derived CDR1 and CDR2 are MNHEY and SVGAGI. The CDR3 is 14 residues long. V was shortened by 2 bases and J by 2 bases, with 10 bases between the two germline ends. CDR3 protein: CASSYTRLPYEQYF. CDR3 DNA sequence: TGTGCCAGCAGTTACACCCGTCTCCCCTACGAGCAGTACTTC.

The rearrangement links TRBV6-1 to TRBJ1-2; D is possibly TRBD1 (5 bases). The germline CDR1 and CDR2 sequences are MNHNS and SASEGT. The CDR3 runs to 13 residues. The V end was cut by 6 bases, the J end by 10 bases, with 18 bases between. This chain's CDR3 is CASSPAITGYYTF. The CDR3 region has the DNA TGTGCCAGCAGCCCTGCGATTACAGGTTACTACACCTTC.

The rearrangement links TRBV6-2 or TRBV6-3 to TRBJ1-6; tentative D call: TRBD1 (6 bases). Germline-derived CDR1 and CDR2 are MNHEY and SVGEGT. V shed 6 bases and J shed 4 bases, with 13 bases lying between them. The CDR3 extends over 15 amino acids. The CDR3 sequence is CASSLRRGYNSPLHF. The CDR3 nucleotides read TGTGCCAGCAGCCTCCGCAGGGGTTATAATTCACCCCTCCACTTT.

This chain links TRBV15 with TRBJ2-7, with 9 bases that match TRBD2. The V gene end was trimmed by 0 bases and the J gene end by 3 bases; junction bases not matched to a gene: 3. The germline V gene encodes CDR1 LNHNV and CDR2 YYDKDF (reference sequence). This CDR3 contains 15 residues. The CDR3 DNA reads TGTGCCACCAGCAGAGACCTTAGCGGGAGCTACGAGCAGTACTTC. Translated: CATSRDLSGSYEQYF.

The chain is built from TRBV12-3 or TRBV12-4 and TRBJ2-7, with 8 bases lining up with TRBD2. This CDR3 region has 14 residues. V trimming: 6 bases; J trimming: 4 bases; junction bases outside the gene matches: 8. The CDR3 is CASSKVAGLYEQYF. The CDR3, as DNA: TGTGCCAGCAGCAAAGTAGCGGGACTGTACGAGCAGTACTTC.